This paragraph covers one TCR beta chain sequence. Antigen specificity is unknown. The record originates from a study of regulatory T cells in long-lasting Graves disease. General study findings and limits: It was in persistent disease that TRBV28, TRBJ1-2 and TRBJ2-5 were favored. Newly diagnosed Graves' patients had higher TCR diversity than persistent ones.

Researchers made TCR beta libraries by using iRepertoire HTBI primers and running Arm-PCR on CDR3 regions. MiXCR, applied by TCRdb to the multiplex PCR reads, yields one record per CDR3 protein. The sample yields about 660,000 distinct CDR3 sequences, about 30% seen once. This CDR3 spans 15 amino acids. The germline V gene encodes CDR1 SGDLS and CDR2 YYNGEE. The V end lost 1 base, the J end lost 7 bases, and 15 bases lay between the germline ends. The time point was: persistent/refractory GD, antithyroid drugs over 5 years with positive TRAb. PBMCs were the source of the RNA used for TCR sequencing. American Thyroid Association guidelines defined Graves' disease diagnosis.

The V gene is TRBV9, the J gene TRBJ1-5, with no clear D. This receptor was obtained from a female donor with Graves disease. This material consisted of peripheral blood mononuclear cells (PBMCs), taken when the disease was refractory, from a patient treated with antithyroid drugs. The CDR3 loop is CASSVSYQLGQPQHF. The CDR3 DNA reads as TGTGCCAGCAGCGTAAGTTATCAATTAGGCCAGCCCCAGCATTTT.